The clone carrying this T cell receptor beta chain has a single count. The antigen is undetermined. The table came from immunoSEQ multiplex PCR; TCRdb's copy has only in-frame clones and leaves some out. The table lists approximately 97,000 clones, about 91% of them singletons, with 13% to 15% in the top ten. These data belong to a study of identifying expanded T cells in peripheral blood. The study's findings and limits: Across healthy donors, higher total template counts meant significantly greater roughly 2-week count variance. Technical replicates showed roughly 1.2 changed clones; two weeks approximately 16; four weeks 19.

Collection occurred without any documented infections or immune events in donors. CDR1 is SNHLY, CDR2 FYNNEI, per germline. The CDR3 totals 14 residues. Trimming took off 4 bases at V and 7 bases at J, with 14 bases between the two ends. This sequence joins TRBV2 and TRBJ1-5, with a weak D call TRBD1 (5 bases). The sequenced material came from blood. This TCR came from a person aged 18 to 75 in good health. Written as DNA, the CDR3 is TGTGCCAGCAGTGTAGAGCAGGGCAGGCAGCCCCAGCATTTT. Amino acid sequence: CASSVEQGRQPQHF.